The entry below describes one T cell receptor beta chain. The data were taken from a study of shared clonotypes between healthy human individuals. Libraries were prepared by immunoSEQ multiplex PCR; TCRdb keeps only in-frame clonotypes and omits some of them. The repertoire has millions of clones, roughly 94% of them found once; the top ten carry more than 0.1%. Trimming shortened V by 6 bases and J by 6 bases, and 14 bases separated the two germline ends. The V gene's germline CDR1 is SGHTA and CDR2 FQGNSA. The CDR3 totals 13 residues. The specimen sequenced was naive CD4+ T cells sorted from blood. Indicated subset: CD45RA+ positively selected. The V and J genes are TRBV7-2 and TRBJ1-2; maybe TRBD1 (6 bases). This TCR was sampled from a man aged 18 to 29 in good health. CDR3 DNA: TGTGCCAGCAGGGCCTGGGGGCGGGATGGCTACACCTTC. Encoded protein: CASRAWGRDGYTF. Filled out from reference TRBV7-2 and TRBJ1-2, the complete variable domain reads GAGVSQSPSNKVTEKGKDVELRCDPISGHTALYWYRQSLGQGLEFLIYFQGNSAPDKSGLPSDRFSAERTGGSVSTLTIQRTQQEDSAVYLCASRAWGRDGYTFGSGTRLTVV.